The present TCR beta chain was sequenced within a study of blood T cell repertoires in COVID-19. Overall study: Italy, Spain and the United States were the sources of the convalescent and acute COVID-19 samples. From T cells, B-cell-depleted T cells, or PBMCs came the material, which was cDNA or gDNA.

Per the study methods: The assay estimated nucleated cells by amplifying reference gene primers. TCRdb's table, derived via immunoSEQ multiplex PCR, lists solely in-frame clones and lacks some. V, J and clone size were drawn from that table, and D and trimming were deduced from the DNA. The sample yields tens of thousands of clones, more than 85% seen once. V lost 6 bases and J 4 bases, leaving 8 bases between the germline ends. There are 12 residues in the CDR3. CDR1 and CDR2 (germline): SNHLY, FYNNEI. This receptor was identified in a human donor with active COVID-19. The donor label of this sample is uncertain. V and J are TRBV2 and TRBJ2-3; D unclear. The source material was peripheral blood. The CDR3 protein is CASRRVADTQYF. Here the CDR3 DNA reads TGTGCCAGCAGGAGAGTGGCAGATACGCAGTATTTT.